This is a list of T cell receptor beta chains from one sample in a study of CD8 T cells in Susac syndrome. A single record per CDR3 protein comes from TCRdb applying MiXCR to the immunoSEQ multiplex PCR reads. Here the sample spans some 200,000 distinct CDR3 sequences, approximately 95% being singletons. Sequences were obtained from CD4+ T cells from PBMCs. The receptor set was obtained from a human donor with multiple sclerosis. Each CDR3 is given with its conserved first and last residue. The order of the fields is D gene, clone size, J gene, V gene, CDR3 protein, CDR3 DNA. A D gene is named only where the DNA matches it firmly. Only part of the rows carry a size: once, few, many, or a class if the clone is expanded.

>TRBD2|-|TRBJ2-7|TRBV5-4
CAVSGRERYEQYF
TGTGCCGTTAGCGGGAGGGAACGATACGAGCAGTACTTC
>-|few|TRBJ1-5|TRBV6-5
CASSAGRSNQPQHF
TGTGCCAGCAGTGCGGGGCGGAGCAATCAGCCCCAGCATTTT
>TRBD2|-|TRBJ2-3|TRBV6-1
CASSSPTSGGPGADTQYF
TGTGCCAGCAGCTCCCCGACTAGCGGGGGGCCTGGAGCAGATACGCAGTATTTT
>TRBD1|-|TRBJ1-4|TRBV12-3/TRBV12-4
CASRSTGGGEKLFF
TGTGCCAGCAGATCCACAGGGGGGGGTGAAAAACTGTTTTTT
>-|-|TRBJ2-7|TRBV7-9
CASSLRAASENYEQYF
TGTGCCAGCAGCTTAAGGGCCGCTAGCGAGAACTACGAGCAGTACTTC
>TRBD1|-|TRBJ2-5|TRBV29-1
CSVTGEKTQYF
TGCAGCGTTACAGGGGAAAAGACCCAGTACTTC
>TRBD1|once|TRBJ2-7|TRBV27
CASSSQGVMSYEQYF
TGTGCCAGCAGTTCCCAGGGGGTTATGTCCTACGAGCAGTACTTC
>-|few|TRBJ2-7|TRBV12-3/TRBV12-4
CASSLAGDEQYF
TGTGCCAGCAGTTTAGCCGGGGACGAGCAGTACTTC
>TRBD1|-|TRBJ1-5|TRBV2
CASSEGQGGNQPQHF
TGTGCCAGCAGTGAGGGACAGGGAGGCAATCAGCCCCAGCATTTT
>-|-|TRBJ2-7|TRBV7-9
CASSLRAGYEQYF
TGTGCCAGCAGCTTGCGGGCCGGCTACGAGCAGTACTTC
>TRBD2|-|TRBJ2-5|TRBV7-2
CASSKYKRGTVGQETQYF
TGTGCCAGCAGCAAATACAAGCGGGGGACCGTAGGCCAAGAGACCCAGTACTTC
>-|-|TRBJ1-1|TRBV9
CASSSTGHEAFF
TGTGCCAGCAGCTCAACGGGACACGAAGCTTTCTTT
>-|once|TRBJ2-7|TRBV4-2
CASSLQGTDEQYF
TGTGCCAGCAGCCTTCAGGGGACGGACGAGCAGTACTTC
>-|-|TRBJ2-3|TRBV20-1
CSARDRRDPHGTQYF
TGCAGTGCTAGAGATAGGCGGGATCCTCATGGGACGCAGTATTTT
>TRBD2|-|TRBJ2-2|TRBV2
CASRTSGTGELFF
TGTGCCAGCCGGACTAGCGGGACCGGGGAGCTGTTTTTT
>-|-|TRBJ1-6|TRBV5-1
CASSLTATLSPLHF
TGCGCCAGCAGCCTGACAGCGACTCTTTCACCCCTCCACTTT
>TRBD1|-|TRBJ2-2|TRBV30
CAWSTDRTFNTGELFF
TGTGCCTGGAGTACGGACAGGACCTTCAACACCGGGGAGCTGTTTTTT